The 7 T cell receptor beta chains below all came from one sample that was sequenced in a study of tumor-infiltrating lymphocytes in primary liver carcinoma (TCRdb year 2017). Total RNA and DNA were co-extracted without cell sorting from around 20-30 mg of bulk tissue using the AllPrep DNA/RNA mini kit. The sequencer was an Illumina HiSeq 2500. Starting from approximately 500 ng total RNA, TCRbeta-specific cDNA was produced by reverse transcription with a constant-region primer and ProtoScript II reverse transcriptase. The TCRbeta libraries were prepared through three rounds of nested multiplex PCR following a slightly modified ARM-PCR procedure. The first two PCR rounds used multiplex TRBV1-TRBV30 forward primers with a Cbeta reverse primer, each for roughly 11 cycles. TCRdb applied fastp at Q25 and MiXCR to the public reads, then kept only in-frame beta chains. When rows share a CDR3 protein, they turn into one entry using the most common DNA and genes. This sample is represented by roughly 120,000 distinct CDR3 sequences; roughly three fifths of them were singletons. Less than 10% of the sample comes from the top ten.

Sequenced material: liver tumor tissue from sampling region 3. The label giving this sample's cell subset or site can be read as: tumor region T3, left-lateral pole. Every receptor here comes from a woman aged 55-70 years with primary liver carcinoma and hepatitis B virus infection.

Of note for this clonotype: This clone may be a read error of a much larger clone one base away. Here the CDR3 reads CANSATGQGYEQYF. Written as DNA, the CDR3 is TGTGCCAACAGTGCAACGGGACAGGGCTACGAGCAGTACTTC. This chain connects TRBV6-1 to TRBJ2-7, with 9 bases identical to TRBD1. CDR3 size: 14 residues. Germline CDR1 is MNHNS and CDR2 is SASEGT.

A note on this clonotype: Mismatch with germline at one junction end may stem from a read error. This chain joins TRBV29-1 and TRBJ1-1; D unresolved. CDR3 size: 14 residues. Looked up from germline, CDR1 is SQVTM and CDR2 is ANQGSEA. The CDR3 DNA reads as TGCGGCGTACAGACAACCTCAATGGGAACTGAAGCCTTCTTT. This codes for CGVQTTSMGTEAFF.

The V gene is TRBV5-4, the J gene TRBJ2-3; 7 nucleotides align to TRBD2. Germline V gene data show CDR1 as SGHNT and CDR2 as YYREEE (reference sequence). Trimming took 0 bases from V and 6 from J; bases not matched to a gene: 7. This CDR3 spans 15 amino acids. CDR3: CASSLASGLTDTQYF. CDR3 in DNA: TGTGCCAGCAGCTTGGCTAGCGGACTCACGGATACGCAGTATTTT.

This sequence joins TRBV11-2 and TRBJ2-5, with 9 bases aligning to TRBD2. V dropped 8 bases and J dropped 4; count of bases not matched to a gene: 11. This CDR3 contains 15 residues. Germline CDR1 and CDR2: SGHAT and FQNNGV. The CDR3 region has the DNA TGTGCCAGCTACTCCCGTGGTAGCGGGAGAGAGACCCAGTACTTC. Encoded protein: CASYSRGSGRETQYF. Drawing the rest from reference TRBV11-2 and TRBJ2-5, the complete variable domain is EAGVAQSPRYKIIEKRQSVAFWCNPISGHATLYWYQQILGQGPKLLIQFQNNGVVDDSQLPKDRFSAERLKGVDSTLKIQPAKLEDSAVYLCASYSRGSGRETQYFGPGTRLLVL.

Turning to this clonotype: A much larger clone is a single base away; this may be a read error. V usage is TRBV30 and J usage is TRBJ1-2; no reliable D call. The CDR3 consists of 14 residues. The germline V gene encodes CDR1 GTSNPN and CDR2 SVGIG (reference sequence). CDR3 amino acids: CAWSVDLGSQGYIF. The CDR3 region has the DNA TGTGCCTGGAGTGTAGATTTGGGCAGCCAAGGCTACATCTTC.

In regard to this clonotype: Compared with germline, one end of the junction differs, possibly owing to a read error. The chain carries TRBV6-2 or TRBV6-3 and TRBJ2-1; weak D call: TRBD2 (5 bases). Germline V lookup: CDR1 MNHEY, CDR2 SVGEGT. The CDR3 has 16 amino acids. The CDR3 reads CTSSRESFGSYNEQFF. Written as DNA, the CDR3 is TGTACCAGCAGTAGGGAGAGTTTCGGCTCCTACAATGAGCAGTTCTTC.

The table lists this clonotype with many counts. The chain uses TRBV29-1 and TRBJ2-3, with TRBD2 matching 7 bases. V was pared by 3 bases and J by 3 bases, with 3 bases of the junction left unmatched. The CDR3 loop spans 13 amino acids. Germline V lookup: CDR1 SQVTM, CDR2 ANQGSEA. The CDR3 bases are TGCAGCGTTGAGGCTAGCGGTACAGATACGCAGTATTTT. Translation: CSVEASGTDTQYF.